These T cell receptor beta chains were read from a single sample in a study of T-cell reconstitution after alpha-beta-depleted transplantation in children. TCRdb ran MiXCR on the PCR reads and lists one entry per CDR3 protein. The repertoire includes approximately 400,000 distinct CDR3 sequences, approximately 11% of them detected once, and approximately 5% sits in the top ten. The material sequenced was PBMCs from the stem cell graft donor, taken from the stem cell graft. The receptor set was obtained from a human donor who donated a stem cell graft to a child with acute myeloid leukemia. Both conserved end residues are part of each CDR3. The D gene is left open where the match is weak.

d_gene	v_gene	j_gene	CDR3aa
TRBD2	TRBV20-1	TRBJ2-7	CSAGTTSGSLTYEQYF
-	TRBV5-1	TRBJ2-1	CASSLTSTYNEQFF
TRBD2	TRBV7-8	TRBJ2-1	CASSLARVSGGKNNEQFF
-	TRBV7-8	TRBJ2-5	CASSLFDSWYQETQYF
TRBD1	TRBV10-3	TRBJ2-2	CAVSKSTGVDTGELFF
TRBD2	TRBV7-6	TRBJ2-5	CASSPGTSDQETQYF
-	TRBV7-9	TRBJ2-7	CASSLVGLTYEQYF
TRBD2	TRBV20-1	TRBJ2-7	CSAAKPALAGGDEQYF
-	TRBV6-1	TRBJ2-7	CASSKTGTSSYEQYF
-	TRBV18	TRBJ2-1	CASSPQRQVGGNEQFF
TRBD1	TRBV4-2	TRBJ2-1	CASSRDSFNEQFF
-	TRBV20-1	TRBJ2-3	CSATAIGGTTDTQYF
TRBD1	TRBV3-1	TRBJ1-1	CASSRGQGEDTEAFF
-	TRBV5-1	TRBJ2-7	CASSSVITYEQYF
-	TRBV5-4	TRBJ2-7	CASSLGHGTYEQYF
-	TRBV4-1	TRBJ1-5	CASSLTQVNQPQHF
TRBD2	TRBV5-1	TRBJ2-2	CASSSGLAGRDTGELFF
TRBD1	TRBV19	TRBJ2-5	CASSTGTGMQETQYF
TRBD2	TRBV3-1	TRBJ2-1	CASSLAGGTNEQFF
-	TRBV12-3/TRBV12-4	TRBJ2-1	CASSLRNGEQFF
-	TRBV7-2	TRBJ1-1	CASSSQAVNTEAFF
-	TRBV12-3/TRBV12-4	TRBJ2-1	CASSFGAQLQLNEQFF
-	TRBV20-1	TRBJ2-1	CSARRGSASEYNEQFF
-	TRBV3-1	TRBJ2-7	CASSQVTAPSEQYF
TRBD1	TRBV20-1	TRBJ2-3	CSASMMDRGPGDTQYF
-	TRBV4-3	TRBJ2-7	CASSPGLASYEQYF
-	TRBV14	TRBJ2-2	CASSQEWWRATTNTGELFF
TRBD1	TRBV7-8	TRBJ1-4	CASSPRGAKLFF
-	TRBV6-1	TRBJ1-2	CASRADSAYGYTF
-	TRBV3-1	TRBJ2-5	CATASEGKTQYF
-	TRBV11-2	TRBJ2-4	CASSAGNGIQYF
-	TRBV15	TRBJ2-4	CATSSGGPLVNIQYF
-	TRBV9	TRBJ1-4	CASSLLTVTVLFF
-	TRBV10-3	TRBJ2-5	CAISTEIGQETQYF
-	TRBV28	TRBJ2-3	CASRRGTDTQYF
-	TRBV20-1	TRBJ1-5	CSARVVGDDNQPQHF
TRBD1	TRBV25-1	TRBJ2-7	CASSEGPGQGSYEQYF
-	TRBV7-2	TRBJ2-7	CASSLTLDNLEEQYF
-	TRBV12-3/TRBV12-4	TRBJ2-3	CASSYGRDTQYF
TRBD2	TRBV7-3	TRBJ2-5	CASRAGGSETQYF
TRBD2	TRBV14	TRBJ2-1	CASSPGSVAGVLEQFF
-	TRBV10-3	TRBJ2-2	CAISDGEGAGELFF
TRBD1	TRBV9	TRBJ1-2	CASSGTGDRNYGYTF
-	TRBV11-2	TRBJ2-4	CASSPHGGVIGNIQYF
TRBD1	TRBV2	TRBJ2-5	CASSLDRGPWETQYF
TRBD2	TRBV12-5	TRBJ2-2	CASGLASGRKNTGELFF
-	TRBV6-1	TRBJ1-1	CASSEQTNLNTEAFF
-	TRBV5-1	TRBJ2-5	CASSFPSVPGQETQYF
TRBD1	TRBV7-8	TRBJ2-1	CASSYRGNEQFF
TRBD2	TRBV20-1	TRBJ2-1	CSASGILAGLNEQFF
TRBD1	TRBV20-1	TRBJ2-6	CSGQGQGAGANVLTF
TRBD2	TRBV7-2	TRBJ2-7	CASSSSGSSYEQYF
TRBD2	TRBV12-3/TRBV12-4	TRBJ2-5	CASSQRGWETQYF
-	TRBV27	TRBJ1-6	CASSILTRPSSPLHF
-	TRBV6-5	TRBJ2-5	CASSYSTPSETQYF